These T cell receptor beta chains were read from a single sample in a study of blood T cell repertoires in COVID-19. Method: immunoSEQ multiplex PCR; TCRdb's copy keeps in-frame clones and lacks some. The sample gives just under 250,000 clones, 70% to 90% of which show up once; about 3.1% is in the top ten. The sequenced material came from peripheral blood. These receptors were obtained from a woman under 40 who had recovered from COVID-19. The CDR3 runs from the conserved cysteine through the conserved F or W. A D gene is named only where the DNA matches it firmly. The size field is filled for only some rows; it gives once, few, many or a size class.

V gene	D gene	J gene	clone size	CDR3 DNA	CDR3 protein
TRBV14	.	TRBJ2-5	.	TGTGCCAGCAGCGGCGCGGACACCCAAGAGACCCAGTACTTC	CASSGADTQETQYF
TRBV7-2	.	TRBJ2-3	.	TGTGCCAGCAGCTCCGACAATAATTTTTGGGATACGCAGTATTTT	CASSSDNNFWDTQYF
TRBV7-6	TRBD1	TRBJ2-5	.	TGTGCCAGCAGCTTAGAGGCTGGGACAGGACAAGAGACCCAGTACTTC	CASSLEAGTGQETQYF
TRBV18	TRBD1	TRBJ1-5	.	TGTGCCAGCTCAAAACAGGGGGGAGAAAAAAGCAATCAGCCCCAGCATTTT	CASSKQGGEKSNQPQHF
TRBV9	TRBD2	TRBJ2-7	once	TGTGCCAGCAGCGCCAGGCCTAGCGGAGCGGACCAGTACTTC	CASSARPSGADQYF
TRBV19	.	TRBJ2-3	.	TGTGCCAGTAGTATTGGGCAGTCAGGAGATACGCAGTATTTT	CASSIGQSGDTQYF
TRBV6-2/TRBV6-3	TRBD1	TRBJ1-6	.	TGTGCCAGCAGTCCCACAGGGGGGAATTCACCCCTCCACTTT	CASSPTGGNSPLHF
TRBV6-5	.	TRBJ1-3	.	TGTGCCAGCAGTTACACGACAGGTTACCCTGGAAACACCATATATTTT	CASSYTTGYPGNTIYF
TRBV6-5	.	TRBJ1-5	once	TGTGCCAGCAGGTCGACAGGCTTCAATCAGCCCCAGCATTTT	CASRSTGFNQPQHF
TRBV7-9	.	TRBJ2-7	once	TGTGCCAGCAGCTTGTATCCCTACGAGCAGTACTTC	CASSLYPYEQYF
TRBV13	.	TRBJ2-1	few	TGTGCCAGCAGCTTAAAGCTGTACAATGAGCAGTTCTTC	CASSLKLYNEQFF
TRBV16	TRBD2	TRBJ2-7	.	TGTGCCAGCAGCCAATATCCCAGCGGGGGTACCTACGAGCAGTACTTC	CASSQYPSGGTYEQYF
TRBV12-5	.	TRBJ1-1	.	TGTGCTAGTGGTTTGGCAGAGAACACTGAAGCTTTCTTT	CASGLAENTEAFF
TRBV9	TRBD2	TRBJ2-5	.	TGTGCCAGCAGCGTAGGGGGACTAGCGGGGGCCACATTGGAGACCCAGTACTTC	CASSVGGLAGATLETQYF
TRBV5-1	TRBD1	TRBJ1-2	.	TGCGCCAGCAGCGCGGACGACAGGGGAGTATATGGCTACACCTTC	CASSADDRGVYGYTF
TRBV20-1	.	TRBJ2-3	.	TGCAGTGCTAGGGGGGGAGATACGCAGTATTTT	CSARGGDTQYF
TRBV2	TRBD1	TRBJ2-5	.	TGTGCCAGCAGTGAAGCCACAGGGGGCTGGGAGACCCAGTACTTC	CASSEATGGWETQYF
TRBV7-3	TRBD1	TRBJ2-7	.	TGTGCCAGCAGCCCGGACGGGACAGGGGGCCAAGAGCAGTACTTC	CASSPDGTGGQEQYF
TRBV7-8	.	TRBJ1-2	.	TGTGCCAGCAGCTCCAGGGGCGGCTACACCTTC	CASSSRGGYTF
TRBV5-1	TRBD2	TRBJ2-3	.	TGCGCCAGCAGCTCGATGCTAGCGGGGGGCACCGCAGATACGCAGTATTTT	CASSSMLAGGTADTQYF
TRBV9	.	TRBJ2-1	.	TGTGCCAGCAGCGTAGGGCTGGGGGCCTCCTACAATGAGCAGTTCTTC	CASSVGLGASYNEQFF
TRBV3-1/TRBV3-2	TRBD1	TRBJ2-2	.	TGTGCCAGCGGACAGGGGGCCGGGGAGCTGTTTTTT	CASGQGAGELFF
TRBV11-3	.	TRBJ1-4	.	TGTGCCAGCAGCTTAGAGCAGGGCTGTGCAACTAATGAAAAACTGTTTTTT	CASSLEQGCATNEKLFF
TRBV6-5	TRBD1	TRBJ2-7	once	TGTGCCAGCAGTAGGGACAGCTACGAGCAGTACTTC	CASSRDSYEQYF
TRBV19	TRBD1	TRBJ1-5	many	TGTGCCAGTAAACCCACCCATACGGACAGGGTTCAGCCCCAGCATTTT	CASKPTHTDRVQPQHF
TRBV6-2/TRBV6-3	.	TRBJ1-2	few	TGTGCCAGCAGTCTCGGGACAAGGAATGGCTACACCTTC	CASSLGTRNGYTF
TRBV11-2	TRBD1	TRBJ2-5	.	TGTGCCAGCAGCTCCTCGGGACAGGGACTTGAGACCCAGTACTTC	CASSSSGQGLETQYF
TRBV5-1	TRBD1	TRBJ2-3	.	TGCGCCAGCAGCTCAACCCCCGGACAGGGGTCAGATACGCAGTATTTT	CASSSTPGQGSDTQYF
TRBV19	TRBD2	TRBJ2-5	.	TGTGCCAGTAGTATCGCGGGGGTGCAAGAGACCCAGTACTTC	CASSIAGVQETQYF
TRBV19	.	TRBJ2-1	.	TGTGCCAGTAGTAATGGACTTGGCTACAATGAGCAGTTCTTC	CASSNGLGYNEQFF
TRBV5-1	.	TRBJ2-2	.	TGCGCCAGCAGCTTGGTAGCCGTCACCGGGGAGCTGTTTTTT	CASSLVAVTGELFF
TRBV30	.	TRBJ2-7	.	TGTGCCTGGAAGCGGGGACAGGTTAACTACGAGCAGTACTTC	CAWKRGQVNYEQYF
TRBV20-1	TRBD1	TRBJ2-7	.	TGCAGTGCTAGTGGGACAGGGGACGAGCAGTACTTC	CSASGTGDEQYF
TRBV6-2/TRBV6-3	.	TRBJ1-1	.	TGTGCCAGCAGTTATGGGGAGATACAAGCTTTCTTT	CASSYGEIQAFF
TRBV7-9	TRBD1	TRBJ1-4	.	TGTGCCAGCAGCTTAGGGCAACCGGGACAGATAAATGAAAAACTGTTTTTT	CASSLGQPGQINEKLFF
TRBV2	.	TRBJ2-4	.	TGTGCCAGCAGTGGGGGCGTTGTGGAAAACATTCAGTACTTC	CASSGGVVENIQYF
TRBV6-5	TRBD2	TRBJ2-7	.	TGTGCCAGCAGTTACGTCCAGCGGGGCTCCTACGAGCAGTACTTC	CASSYVQRGSYEQYF
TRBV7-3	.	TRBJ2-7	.	TGTGCCAGCAGCCCATCCTCGGAGGAGACCTACGAGCAGTACTTC	CASSPSSEETYEQYF
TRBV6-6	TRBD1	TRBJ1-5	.	TGTGCCAGCAGTCAAATCGACAGGGGCAATCAGCCCCAGCATTTT	CASSQIDRGNQPQHF
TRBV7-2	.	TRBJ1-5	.	TGTGCCAGCAGCTCTTCAGGGATCAATCAGCCCCAGCATTTT	CASSSSGINQPQHF
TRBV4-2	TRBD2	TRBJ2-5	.	TGTGCCAGCAGCCAAGACGGAGGGCGGGGGGGCCAAGAGACCCAGTACTTC	CASSQDGGRGGQETQYF